A single sample is the source of the 17 T cell receptor beta chains below, sequenced in a study of T cell changes during pregnancy in multiple sclerosis (dated by TCRdb to about 2019). Library method: the immunoSEQ multiplex PCR assay. TCRdb obtained this table from immuneACCESS and retained in-frame rearrangements with V and J assigned. These tables miss some clones; where compared with another copy, unresolved V genes account for less than half of the shortfall, and the remainder is unexplained. This sample lists around 49,000 clones; about 95% were detected once. Over 4.5% of the sample rests with the top ten. Sequences were derived from CD8+ T cells from peripheral blood mononuclear cells, sampled in the first trimester of pregnancy. The receptors here all came from a female donor with multiple sclerosis, enrolled in a pregnancy study.

The chain couples TRBV19 to TRBJ1-1; 11 bases line up with TRBD1. The V gene's germline CDR1 is LNHDA and CDR2 SQIVND (reference sequence). Trimming removed 5 bases from V and 4 bases from J; junction bases left unmatched: 3. The CDR3 is 14 amino acids. The CDR3 DNA is TGTGCCAGTAGTTACGGGACAGGGGGCACTGAAGCTTTCTTT. Its translation is CASSYGTGGTEAFF.

This clone has a single count. The chain combines TRBV6-5 with TRBJ1-1, with 12 nucleotides matching TRBD1. The CDR3 length is 14 residues. Looked up from germline, CDR1 is MNHEY and CDR2 is SVGAGI. J was trimmed by 5 bases and V by 6 bases; bases with no gene match: 4. The CDR3 reads CASRGQGAYTEAFF. DNA of the CDR3: TGTGCCAGCAGGGGACAGGGGGCGTATACTGAAGCTTTCTTT.

The chain combines TRBV6-1 with TRBJ2-1; a weak D match, TRBD1 (6 bases). V lost 4 bases, J lost 5 bases, and 12 bases lay in between. Germline V gene lookup returns CDR1 MNHNS and CDR2 SASEGT. CDR3 size: 14 residues. The CDR3 is CASSGFHRDNEQFF. The CDR3 DNA follows: TGTGCCAGCAGTGGATTTCACAGGGACAATGAGCAGTTCTTC.

This clone was seen a handful of times. This rearrangement joins TRBV7-6 to TRBJ2-2, with 10 bases aligning to TRBD2. Per the germline V gene, CDR1 is SGHVS and CDR2 is FNYEAQ. This CDR3 has 18 amino acids. Trimming cost V 5 bases and J 8 bases; bases outside gene matches: 17. The chain's CDR3 is CASSPGSGLAGVSGELFF. CDR3 nucleotide sequence: TGTGCCAGCAGCCCCGGAAGTGGGCTAGCGGGAGTTAGTGGGGAGCTGTTTTTT. The variable domain in full, with the rest retrieved from reference TRBV7-6 and TRBJ2-2, is GAGVSQSPRYKVTKRGQDVALRCDPISGHVSLYWYRQALGQGPEFLTYFNYEAQQDKSGLPNDRFSAERPEGSISTLTIQRTEQRDSAMYRCASSPGSGLAGVSGELFFGEGSRLTVL.

This chain uses TRBV30 with TRBJ1-5; D uncertain. Looked up from germline, CDR1 is GTSNPN and CDR2 is SVGIG (reference sequence). CDR3 length: 14 amino acids. V was clipped by 0 bases and J by 5 bases, with 11 bases between them. CDR3 protein: CAWSVLGEDQPQHF. The CDR3 nucleotides read TGTGCCTGGAGTGTACTAGGAGAGGATCAGCCCCAGCATTTT.

The gene calls are TRBV27 and TRBJ1-1; 7 nucleotides match TRBD1. Looked up from germline, CDR1 is MNHEY and CDR2 is SMNVEV (reference sequence). The length of the CDR3 is 14 residues. The J segment lost 4 bases and the V segment lost 6 bases, leaving 8 bases of the junction unmatched. The CDR3 sequence: CASSRQGGATEAFF. CDR3 sequence (DNA): TGTGCCAGCAGCAGACAGGGTGGGGCCACTGAAGCTTTCTTT.

The rearrangement links TRBV5-1 to TRBJ2-4; the match to TRBD1 covers 9 bases. CDR1 is SGHRS, CDR2 YFSETQ, per germline. The CDR3 runs 16 residues. V dropped 3 bases and J dropped 4; count of bases not matched to a gene: 8. As DNA, the CDR3 is TGCGCCAGCAGCTCCGCACAGGGGGCGTCTAAAAACATTCAGTACTTC. Translation gives CASSSAQGASKNIQYF. Variable domain in full (rest from reference TRBV5-1 and TRBJ2-4): KAGVTQTPRYLIKTRGQQVTLSCSPISGHRSVSWYQQTPGQGLQFLFEYFSETQRNKGNFPGRFSGRQFSNSRSEMNVSTLELGDSALYLCASSSAQGASKNIQYFGAGTRLSVL.

The chain's CDR3 is CAWNGRSDAAGELFF. The CDR3 DNA sequence: TGTGCCTGGAACGGGAGGAGTGACGCCGCCGGGGAGCTGTTTTTT. The chain has TRBV30 and TRBJ2-2; 7 nucleotides agree with TRBD2. This CDR3 has 15 amino acids. After removal of 4 bases from V and 6 bases from J, the junction contained 11 bases not matched to a gene. CDR1 GTSNPN and CDR2 SVGIG come from the germline V gene (reference sequence). Complete variable domain (other parts from reference TRBV30 and TRBJ2-2): SQTIHQWPATLVQPVGSPLSLECTVEGTSNPNLYWYRQAAGRGLQLLFYSVGIGQISSEVPQNLSASRPQDRQFILSSKKLLLSDSGFYLCAWNGRSDAAGELFFGEGSRLTVL.

The chain has TRBV29-1 and TRBJ1-2; no firm D call. Germline lookup yields CDR1 SQVTM and CDR2 ANQGSEA. The CDR3 covers 11 residues. Trimming pared 3 bases from V and 1 base from J, leaving 3 bases between. CDR3 protein: CSVDGNYGYTF. The CDR3 DNA sequence: TGCAGCGTTGACGGTAACTATGGCTACACCTTC.

This clone was detected only once. This sequence joins TRBV11-2 and TRBJ2-1; TRBD2 is a possible D gene (5 bases). CDR3 length: 16 residues. The germline CDR1 and CDR2 sequences are SGHAT and FQNNGV. V lost 4 bases, J lost 4 bases, and 17 bases lay in between. CDR3 sequence (DNA): TGTGCCAGCAGCTCCTCTGGGGAGCTGGGGTACAATGAGCAGTTCTTC. As protein: CASSSSGELGYNEQFF.

J is TRBJ2-1 and V is TRBV9; 9 bases fit TRBD1. CDR3 size: 15 residues. V lost 4 bases and J lost 4; bases outside the gene matches: 6. Germline CDR1 and CDR2: SGDLS and YYNGEE. CDR3 in amino acids: CASSPWDRDYNEQFF. CDR3 coding DNA: TGTGCCAGCAGCCCCTGGGACAGGGATTACAATGAGCAGTTCTTC.

V gene TRBV27 combines with J gene TRBJ2-3, with 11 bases matching TRBD2. V lost 8 bases to trimming and J lost 5 bases; unmatched junction nucleotides: 9. This CDR3 has 15 residues. The V gene's germline CDR1 is MNHEY and CDR2 SMNVEV (reference sequence). The CDR3 here is CASVPIAGGGDTQYF. CDR3 sequence (DNA): TGTGCCAGCGTTCCAATAGCGGGAGGGGGAGATACGCAGTATTTT.

The chain links TRBV4-3 to TRBJ1-2; TRBD1 aligns across 8 bases. With V trimmed by 3 bases and J by 4 bases, 4 bases remained unmatched. CDR3 length equals 14 residues. CDR1 is LGHNA, CDR2 YSLEER, per germline. CDR3 sequence: CASSQDRASYGYTF. The DNA for the CDR3 is TGCGCCAGCAGCCAGGACAGGGCTAGCTATGGCTACACCTTC.

The rearrangement joins TRBV9 to TRBJ2-1, with D unresolved. Trimming shortened V by 0 bases and J by 10 bases, and 5 bases separated the two germline ends. Germline values: CDR1 SGDLS, CDR2 YYNGEE. The CDR3 contains 11 residues. CDR3 coding DNA: TGTGCCAGCAGCGTAGAGGAGGAGCAGTTCTTC. Protein: CASSVEEEQFF.

This chain uses TRBV4-3 with TRBJ1-5, with D possibly TRBD1 on 6 matching bases. The V gene lost 0 bases and the J gene lost 2 bases, with 8 bases spanning the gap. From germline, CDR1 is LGHNA and CDR2 YSLEER. The CDR3 spans 15 residues. CDR3 nucleotide sequence: TGCGCCAGCAGCCAAGATTCAGGGGGCAATCAGCCCCAGCATTTT. It encodes CASSQDSGGNQPQHF.

This chain connects TRBV11-1 to TRBJ2-3, with D unclear. The CDR3 runs 14 residues. Trimming took off 1 base at V and 6 bases at J, with 11 bases between the two ends. Germline V gene lookup returns CDR1 SGHAT and CDR2 FQDESV (reference sequence). The CDR3 protein is CASSLGLQWDTQYF. Written as DNA, the CDR3 is TGTGCCAGCAGCTTAGGTCTGCAGTGGGATACGCAGTATTTT.

The CDR3 region is CASSERGVYEQYF. The CDR3 nucleotides read TGTGCCAGCAGTGAACGGGGGGTCTACGAGCAGTACTTC. The gene calls are TRBV6-1 and TRBJ2-7; 7 positions agree with TRBD2. The CDR3 length is 13 residues. Losses at the gene ends were 2 bases for V and 3 bases for J; bases not matched to a gene: 1. The germline V gene has CDR1 MNHNS and CDR2 SASEGT.